The present T cell receptor (beta chain) was sequenced within a study of shared T cell receptors in the human thymus. The V end lost 0 bases, the J end lost 2 bases, and 6 bases lay between the germline ends. This CDR3 spans 14 amino acids. Germline V gene lookup returns CDR1 LGHNA and CDR2 YSLEER. This table comes from immunoSEQ multiplex PCR, and its TCRdb copy is limited to in-frame clones, with some not included. The sample holds 500,000 to 550,000 clones; around three quarters are singletons and the top ten take about 0.013%. These data also featured in a second study, about human thymus T cells. That report adds: Healthy Finnish infants undergoing corrective surgery for congenital heart defects provided the donor material. Corrective heart surgery yielded the resections from which the thymus tissue came. The authors found apparently biased V and J gene usage in thymic and blood repertoires.

Material for sequencing was thymocytes. The genes are TRBV4-3 and TRBJ2-3, with D uncertain. The source is a boy under three years old with a congenital heart defect. CDR3 loop: CASSQDSITDTQYF. The CDR3 nucleotides are TGCGCCAGCAGCCAAGATTCCATCACAGATACGCAGTATTTT.